This is a list of T cell receptor beta chains from one sample in a study of blood T cell repertoires in COVID-19. Method: immunoSEQ multiplex PCR; TCRdb's copy keeps in-frame clones and lacks some. This table holds approximately 94,000 clones, roughly 80% found once. Sequenced: peripheral blood. The receptors were gathered from a human donor in a cohort sampled during active COVID-19. CDR3s include the opening cysteine and the closing phenylalanine or tryptophan. The D gene is left open where the match is weak. Expanded clones get a size class; other rows say once, few or many, or leave the size out.

d_call: NA
j_call: TRBJ1-6
clone_size: NA
v_call: TRBV5-1
cdr3_aa: CASSLNQRNSPLHF
cdr3_nt: TGCGCCAGCAGCTTGAATCAGCGTAATTCACCCCTCCACTTT

d_call: TRBD2
j_call: TRBJ2-5
clone_size: once
v_call: TRBV7-2
cdr3_aa: CASSLEGPGLAGETQYF
cdr3_nt: TGTGCCAGCAGCTTAGAGGGGCCGGGACTAGCAGGGGAGACCCAGTACTTC

d_call: TRBD1
j_call: TRBJ1-2
clone_size: NA
v_call: TRBV7-9
cdr3_aa: CASSSDGQGYGYTF
cdr3_nt: TGTGCCAGCAGCAGCGATGGACAGGGGTATGGCTACACCTTC

d_call: NA
j_call: TRBJ1-5
clone_size: NA
v_call: TRBV28
cdr3_aa: CASSSGGSHQPQHF
cdr3_nt: TGTGCCAGCAGCTCGGGGGGGAGCCATCAGCCCCAGCATTTT

d_call: NA
j_call: TRBJ2-3
clone_size: NA
v_call: TRBV29-1
cdr3_aa: CSVVAGLSTDTQYF
cdr3_nt: TGCAGCGTTGTTGCAGGCCTTAGCACAGATACGCAGTATTTT

d_call: TRBD2
j_call: TRBJ2-3
clone_size: NA
v_call: TRBV7-6
cdr3_aa: CASSRLAGGLYTQYF
cdr3_nt: TGTGCCAGCAGCCGACTAGCGGGGGGGCTGTATACGCAGTATTTT

d_call: NA
j_call: TRBJ1-1
clone_size: NA
v_call: TRBV7-5
cdr3_aa: CVRSLANRCGREDTEAFF
cdr3_nt: TGTGTCAGAAGCTTAGCGAACAGGTGCGGGCGGGAGGACACTGAAGCTTTCTTT

d_call: NA
j_call: TRBJ1-3
clone_size: once
v_call: TRBV18
cdr3_aa: CASSQQGTSGNTIYF
cdr3_nt: TGTGCCAGCTCACAACAGGGTACCTCTGGAAACACCATATATTTT

d_call: NA
j_call: TRBJ2-3
clone_size: NA
v_call: TRBV3-1/TRBV3-2
cdr3_aa: CASSQRGYTDTQYF
cdr3_nt: TGTGCCAGCAGCCAAAGAGGCTACACAGATACGCAGTATTTT

d_call: NA
j_call: TRBJ1-1
clone_size: NA
v_call: TRBV6-1
cdr3_aa: CASSDREAGPNTEAFF
cdr3_nt: TGTGCCAGCAGTGACAGGGAGGCGGGTCCGAACACTGAAGCTTTCTTT

d_call: TRBD1
j_call: TRBJ1-5
clone_size: NA
v_call: TRBV12-5
cdr3_aa: CASGPGQGANQPQHF
cdr3_nt: TGTGCTAGTGGCCCGGGACAGGGGGCGAATCAGCCCCAGCATTTT

d_call: NA
j_call: TRBJ1-4
clone_size: NA
v_call: TRBV14
cdr3_aa: CASSQGRGDEKLFF
cdr3_nt: TGTGCCAGCAGCCAAGGCAGGGGTGACGAAAAACTGTTTTTT

d_call: NA
j_call: TRBJ1-2
clone_size: NA
v_call: TRBV5-1
cdr3_aa: CASSLVVQGPSGGYTF
cdr3_nt: TGCGCCAGCAGCTTGGTCGTTCAGGGCCCCTCGGGCGGCTACACCTTC

d_call: TRBD1
j_call: TRBJ1-6
clone_size: NA
v_call: TRBV11-2
cdr3_aa: CASSPGTGNNSPLHF
cdr3_nt: TGTGCCAGCAGCCCCGGGACAGGGAACAATTCACCCCTCCACTTT

d_call: NA
j_call: TRBJ1-2
clone_size: once
v_call: TRBV4-3
cdr3_aa: CASSPGRSYGYTF
cdr3_nt: TGCGCCAGCTCCCCTGGCAGAAGCTATGGCTACACCTTC

d_call: NA
j_call: TRBJ1-5
clone_size: NA
v_call: TRBV18
cdr3_aa: CASSPQGPANQPQHF
cdr3_nt: TGTGCCAGCTCACCTCAGGGGCCCGCGAATCAGCCCCAGCATTTT

d_call: NA
j_call: TRBJ2-5
clone_size: NA
v_call: TRBV11-2
cdr3_aa: CASSRQPPETQYF
cdr3_nt: TGTGCCAGCAGCCGACAGCCTCCAGAGACCCAGTACTTC

d_call: NA
j_call: TRBJ2-1
clone_size: NA
v_call: TRBV7-2
cdr3_aa: CASSARGNNEQFF
cdr3_nt: TGTGCCAGCAGCGCCCGGGGGAACAATGAGCAGTTCTTC

d_call: TRBD1
j_call: TRBJ2-7
clone_size: NA
v_call: TRBV19
cdr3_aa: CASSADRGFYEQYF
cdr3_nt: TGTGCCAGTAGTGCGGACAGGGGGTTCTACGAGCAGTACTTC

d_call: TRBD2
j_call: TRBJ2-3
clone_size: NA
v_call: TRBV24-1
cdr3_aa: CATSAASGRAADTQYF
cdr3_nt: TGTGCCACCAGTGCAGCTAGCGGGAGGGCCGCAGATACGCAGTATTTT

d_call: NA
j_call: TRBJ1-3
clone_size: few
v_call: TRBV7-3
cdr3_aa: CASSLAWTASGNTIYF
cdr3_nt: TGTGCCAGCAGCTTAGCTTGGACAGCAAGTGGAAACACCATATATTTT

d_call: TRBD1
j_call: TRBJ1-5
clone_size: NA
v_call: TRBV6-1
cdr3_aa: CASSELDRGRGPQHF
cdr3_nt: TGTGCCAGCAGTGAACTGGACAGGGGGCGGGGGCCCCAGCATTTT

d_call: TRBD2
j_call: TRBJ2-7
clone_size: few
v_call: TRBV3-1/TRBV3-2
cdr3_aa: CASSPSGGSYEQYF
cdr3_nt: TGTGCCAGCAGTCCTAGCGGGGGCTCCTACGAGCAGTACTTC

d_call: TRBD1
j_call: TRBJ1-4
clone_size: NA
v_call: TRBV7-9
cdr3_aa: CASSLGQGREKLFF
cdr3_nt: TGTGCCAGCAGCTTGGGACAGGGGAGGGAAAAACTGTTTTTT

d_call: TRBD1
j_call: TRBJ2-5
clone_size: NA
v_call: TRBV28
cdr3_aa: CASSLQTRDRGRKTQYF
cdr3_nt: TGTGCCAGCAGTTTACAGACTCGGGACAGGGGGAGAAAGACCCAGTACTTC

d_call: NA
j_call: TRBJ2-1
clone_size: NA
v_call: TRBV27
cdr3_aa: CASSFETSRGRRQFF
cdr3_nt: TGTGCCAGCAGTTTCGAGACTAGCAGGGGGCGGAGGCAGTTCTTC

d_call: NA
j_call: TRBJ1-1
clone_size: NA
v_call: TRBV6-6
cdr3_aa: CASSPQGGNTEAFF
cdr3_nt: TGTGCCAGCAGTCCCCAGGGCGGTAACACTGAAGCTTTCTTT

d_call: TRBD2
j_call: TRBJ2-5
clone_size: NA
v_call: TRBV5-4
cdr3_aa: CASSPTSGMGETQYF
cdr3_nt: TGTGCCAGCAGCCCGACTAGCGGGATGGGAGAGACCCAGTACTTC

d_call: TRBD1
j_call: TRBJ1-1
clone_size: NA
v_call: TRBV2
cdr3_aa: CASKSGQATEAFF
cdr3_nt: TGTGCCAGCAAATCGGGACAGGCAACTGAAGCTTTCTTT

d_call: TRBD1
j_call: TRBJ1-4
clone_size: NA
v_call: TRBV18
cdr3_aa: CASSPRQGDGEKLFF
cdr3_nt: TGTGCCAGCTCACCGAGACAGGGTGACGGTGAAAAACTGTTTTTT

d_call: NA
j_call: TRBJ1-2
clone_size: NA
v_call: TRBV6-8
cdr3_aa: CASTLGQSYGYTF
cdr3_nt: TGTGCCAGCACCCTCGGACAGTCCTATGGCTACACCTTC

d_call: NA
j_call: TRBJ1-1
clone_size: NA
v_call: TRBV6-5
cdr3_aa: CASSYSGGNTEAFF
cdr3_nt: TGTGCCAGCAGTTACTCAGGAGGGAACACTGAAGCTTTCTTT

d_call: NA
j_call: TRBJ1-2
clone_size: NA
v_call: TRBV5-1
cdr3_aa: CASSLGVSNYGYTF
cdr3_nt: TGCGCCAGCAGCCTAGGGGTCTCTAACTATGGCTACACCTTC

d_call: NA
j_call: TRBJ1-6
clone_size: once
v_call: TRBV6-5
cdr3_aa: CASSYRQTYNSPLHF
cdr3_nt: TGTGCCAGCAGTTACCGGCAGACTTATAATTCACCCCTCCACTTT

d_call: NA
j_call: TRBJ2-1
clone_size: NA
v_call: TRBV7-3
cdr3_aa: CASSLSDRRISYNEQFF
cdr3_nt: TGTGCCAGCAGCTTATCCGATCGGAGGATCTCCTACAATGAGCAGTTCTTC

d_call: NA
j_call: TRBJ2-5
clone_size: once
v_call: TRBV28
cdr3_aa: CASSLLLRETQYF
cdr3_nt: TGTGCCAGCAGTTTACTGTTACGGGAGACCCAGTACTTC